The sample holds one count of the clone carrying this TCR beta chain. Antigen: not known. This entry is derived from a study of cytomegalovirus exposure and HLA in healthy donors. Findings and caveats of the study: Further analysis was carried out later, and it showed several of the most significant clusters appearing linked to common viral pathogens.

Primers included in the PCR were 60 Vbeta and 13 Jbeta primers. The method was immunoSEQ multiplex PCR; TCRdb's version includes in-frame clones alone and lacks a portion of them. The sample shows fewer than 100,000 clones, 75% to 85% of them seen only once. Germline V lookup: CDR1 GTSNPN, CDR2 SVGIG (reference sequence). J lost 7 bases, V lost 0 bases, and 6 bases had no gene match. This CDR3 is 14 amino acids long. This TCR derives from a woman aged 40 to 50 in good health and CMV-seronegative. The sequenced material came from PBMCs. The gene calls are TRBV30 and TRBJ1-2, with 9 nucleotides matching TRBD1. The CDR3 loop reads CAWSVAGTGTGYTF. The CDR3 region has the DNA TGTGCCTGGAGTGTAGCCGGGACAGGGACTGGCTACACCTTC.